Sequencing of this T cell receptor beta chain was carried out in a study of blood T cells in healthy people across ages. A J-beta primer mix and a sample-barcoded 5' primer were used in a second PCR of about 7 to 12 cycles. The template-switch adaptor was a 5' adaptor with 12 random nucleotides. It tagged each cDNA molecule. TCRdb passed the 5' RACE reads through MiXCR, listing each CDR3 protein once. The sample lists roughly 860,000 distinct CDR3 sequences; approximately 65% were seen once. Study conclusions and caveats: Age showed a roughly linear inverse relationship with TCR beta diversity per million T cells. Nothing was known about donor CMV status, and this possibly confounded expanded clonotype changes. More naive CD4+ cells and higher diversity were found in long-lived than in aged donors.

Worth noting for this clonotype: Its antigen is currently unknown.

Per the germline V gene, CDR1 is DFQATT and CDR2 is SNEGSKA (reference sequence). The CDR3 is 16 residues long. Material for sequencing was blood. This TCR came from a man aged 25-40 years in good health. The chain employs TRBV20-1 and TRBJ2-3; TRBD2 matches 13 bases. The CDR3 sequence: CSAQIEGLAGRYTQYF. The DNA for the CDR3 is TGCAGCGCACAGATCGAGGGACTAGCGGGGAGGTATACGCAGTATTTT.